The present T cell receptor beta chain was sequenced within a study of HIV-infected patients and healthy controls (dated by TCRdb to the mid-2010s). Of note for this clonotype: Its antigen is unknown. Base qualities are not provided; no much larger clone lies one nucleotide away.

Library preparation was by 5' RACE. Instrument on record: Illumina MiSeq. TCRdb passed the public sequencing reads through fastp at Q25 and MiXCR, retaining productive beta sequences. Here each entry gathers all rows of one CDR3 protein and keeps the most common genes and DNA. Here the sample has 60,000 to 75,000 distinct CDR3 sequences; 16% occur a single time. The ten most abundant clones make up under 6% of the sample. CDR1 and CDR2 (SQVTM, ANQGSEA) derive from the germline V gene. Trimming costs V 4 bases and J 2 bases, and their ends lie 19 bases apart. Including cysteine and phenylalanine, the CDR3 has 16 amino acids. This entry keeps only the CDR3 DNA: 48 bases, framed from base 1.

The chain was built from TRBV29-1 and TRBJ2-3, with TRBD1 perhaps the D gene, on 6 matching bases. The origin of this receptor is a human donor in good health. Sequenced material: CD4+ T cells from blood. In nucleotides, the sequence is TGCAGCGTTGGAGGGCCCGTAGGGGGAGCCACAGATACGCAGTATTTT. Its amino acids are CSVGGPVGGATDTQYF.